One sample yielded the 2 T cell receptor beta chains listed below, sequenced in a study of blood T cells in healthy people across ages. With a J-beta primer mix and a sample-barcoded 5' primer, a second PCR ran about 6 to 11 cycles. TCRdb re-called the 5' RACE reads with MiXCR, one entry per CDR3 protein. Of 1.5 million or so distinct CDR3 sequences listed, roughly 40% were seen once; the top ten hold 7% to 9%. The specimen was blood. The receptors come from a woman in her late teens or twenties in good health.

The V call is TRBV24-1, the J call TRBJ2-1, with D possibly matching TRBD1 (6 bases). Germline assignment: CDR1 KGHDR and CDR2 SFDVKD. Trimming pared 10 bases from V and 5 bases from J, leaving 20 bases between. This CDR3 spans 15 amino acids. The CDR3 is CATSTGTRINNEQFF. The CDR3 coding sequence is TGTGCCACGAGTACCGGGACAAGGATCAACAATGAGCAGTTCTTC.

This clonotype was observed a few times. The chain uses TRBV5-1 and TRBJ2-5; unclear D gene. The CDR3 sequence is 16 residues long. Trimming removed 2 bases at V and 0 bases at J, with 14 bases between. The germline V gene has CDR1 SGHRS and CDR2 YFSETQ. In DNA form, the CDR3 reads TGCGCCAGCAGCTTAGGCGGATCAACGTACCAAGAGACCCAGTACTTC. It yields the protein CASSLGGSTYQETQYF.